This T cell receptor (beta chain) was found in a study of cytomegalovirus exposure and HLA in healthy donors. Whole-study context: Membership in the Caucasian-associated ancestry cluster was found for 81% of nearly 400 genotyped donors. Study-level points and caveats: Earlier results showed most TCR beta V segments being productive about 87% or about 30% of the time.

This clone was observed a single time. Its antigen is unknown. PCR employed 60 Vbeta and 13 Jbeta primers. TCRdb's copy holds only in-frame clones and misses some; the assay was immunoSEQ multiplex PCR. The data hold tens of thousands of clones, with around three quarters observed a single time. This CDR3 region has 13 residues. With 0 bases clipped from V and 11 bases from J, the junction kept 5 bases outside the gene matches. Germline V gene data show CDR1 as SGHRS and CDR2 as YFSETQ. This TCR was recovered from a man in his fifties or sixties in good health and CMV-seronegative. V is TRBV5-1 and J is TRBJ2-4; 7 bases are shared with TRBD2. The material sequenced was PBMCs. The CDR3 here is CASSLDPAGFQYF. The CDR3 bases are TGCGCCAGCAGCTTGGATCCAGCGGGGTTTCAGTACTTC.